This T cell receptor (beta chain) was documented in a study of cytomegalovirus exposure and HLA in healthy donors. In the PCR, 60 Vbeta and 13 Jbeta primers were used. Profiled with immunoSEQ multiplex PCR; TCRdb holds only in-frame clones, not every one. This table has tens of thousands of clones, 82% appearing once. Regarding the study as a whole: CMV antigen specificity of three CMV-associated chains was confirmed in vitro. About 87% or about 30% of the time was how often most TCR beta V segments were productive, according to an earlier analysis. The study flagged about 160 TCR beta chains as cytomegalovirus-associated.

The CDR3 is made up of 15 amino acids. V was shortened by 0 bases and J by 1 base, with 9 bases between the two germline ends. The V gene's germline CDR1 is MGHRA and CDR2 YSYEKL. A note on this clone: Its antigen is still unknown.

The receptor was derived from a young woman in good health and CMV-seronegative. The chain combines TRBV4-1 with TRBJ1-1; D remains unclear. Input material: PBMCs. DNA for the CDR3: TGCGCCAGCAGCCAAGATGTGGCTCCGAACACTGAAGCTTTCTTT. Translated: CASSQDVAPNTEAFF.